This TCR beta chain was identified during a study of blood T cell repertoires in COVID-19. Only in-frame clones appear in the TCRdb table, and some are missing; sequencing was by immunoSEQ multiplex PCR. The table has fewer than 500,000 clones, approximately 88% seen once. This TCR derives from a woman between 25 and 40 years old with acute COVID-19. Material: PBMCs or T cells enriched from blood (not recorded which).

The CDR3 loop reads CASSQGALSEQYF. The CDR3 DNA sequence: TGCGCCAGCAGTCAGGGGGCTTTAAGCGAGCAGTACTTC. This rearrangement joins TRBV10-2 to TRBJ2-7; TRBD1 matches at 8 bases. The CDR3 loop spans 13 amino acids. The germline CDR1 and CDR2 sequences are WSHSY and SAAADI. The V gene end was trimmed by 5 bases and the J gene end by 6 bases; junction bases not matched to a gene: 6.